Sequencing of this T cell receptor (beta chain) was carried out in a study of beta chain features in type 1 diabetes. Expressed TCRB transcripts were sequenced because the entire RNA isolate underwent reverse transcription. TCRdb's table, derived via immunoSEQ multiplex PCR, lists solely in-frame clones and lacks some. The repertoire has just over 600,000 clones, around 15% of them found once; the top ten carry about 0.093%. CDR3 size: 16 residues. Germline trimming cut 8 bases from V and 4 bases from J; bases unmatched to any gene: 11. Germline V gives CDR1 MDHEN, CDR2 SYDVKM. The rearrangement uses TRBV28 and TRBJ1-5; TRBD1 matches at 10 bases. The clonotype comes from a man aged 18 to 30 in good health. Sequencing input: naive CD4+ T cells from blood. CDR3 sequence (DNA): TGTGCCAGCTTTCCGCCTGCGGGACAGGGGAATCAGCCCCAGCATTTT. This translates into CASFPPAGQGNQPQHF.